This TCR beta chain was captured by sequencing in a study of T cells in tuberculosis. Trimming took off 1 base at V and 4 bases at J, with 18 bases between the two ends. This CDR3 contains 17 residues. Germline lookup yields CDR1 SGHVS and CDR2 FQNEAQ. Repertoires were generated with immunoSEQ multiplex PCR, while TCRdb's copy carries only in-frame clones and drops some. The table lists approximately 40,000 clones, roughly 95% of them singletons, with about 4.1% in the top ten. Time point: new active TB diagnosis, blood taken before or within 7 days of starting treatment. Whole-study results and caveats: GEM motif frequencies gave 70% accuracy; the GMM repertoire gave about 86%. Active tuberculosis patients had shorter CDR3-alpha; the beta difference was nonsignificant. Active tuberculosis alpha repertoires lay closer to GMM-specific TCRs than controls'.

To note about this clone: As yet, its antigen is unknown.

The receptor's source is an adult with tuberculosis. Specimen: PBMCs, collected at tuberculosis diagnosis. The rearrangement uses TRBV7-8 and TRBJ2-3, with unresolved D. The CDR3 loop reads CASSLGLTRQVPDTQYF. In DNA form, the CDR3 reads TGTGCCAGCAGCTTAGGGCTCACTCGGCAGGTGCCAGATACGCAGTATTTT.